A selection of T cell receptor beta chains follows, all from one sample in a study of cytomegalovirus exposure and HLA in healthy donors. This table comes from immunoSEQ multiplex PCR, and its TCRdb copy is limited to in-frame clones, with some not included. The table lists approximately 120,000 clones, 74% of them singletons, with approximately 2% in the top ten. Sequences were obtained from PBMCs. The receptors originated from a human donor in good health. The CDR3 runs from the conserved cysteine through the conserved F or W. A D gene is named only where the DNA matches it firmly. Some rows have no size entry. The others give once, few or many, or a class for an expanded clone.

v_call	d_call	j_call	clone_size	cdr3_aa	cdr3_nt
TRBV14	.	TRBJ2-7	.	CASSQDTGLAYEQYF	TGTGCCAGCAGCCAAGACACAGGGCTAGCCTACGAGCAGTACTTC
TRBV2	TRBD2	TRBJ2-7	once	CASSEAGGIEFEQYF	TGTGCCAGCAGTGAAGCGGGGGGGATAGAGTTCGAGCAGTACTTC
TRBV4-1	TRBD2	TRBJ2-1	.	CASSQVSLAGNNEQFF	TGCGCCAGCAGCCAAGTATCACTAGCGGGAAACAATGAGCAGTTCTTC
TRBV29-1	TRBD1	TRBJ1-6	.	CSVKDRAENSPLHF	TGCAGCGTTAAAGACAGGGCAGAGAATTCACCCCTCCACTTT
TRBV9	TRBD2	TRBJ2-3	.	CASSPTWRGGNTDTQYF	TGTGCCAGCAGCCCTACCTGGAGGGGAGGGAACACAGATACGCAGTATTTT
TRBV14	TRBD2	TRBJ2-5	.	CASSQASGPIETQYF	TGTGCCAGCAGCCAAGCTAGCGGACCAATCGAGACCCAGTACTTC
TRBV19	TRBD2	TRBJ2-3	.	CATSTGTSGPDTQYF	TGTGCCACCTCGACCGGGACTAGTGGGCCAGATACGCAGTATTTT
TRBV5-8	.	TRBJ1-5	.	CASSLDRNQPQHF	TGTGCCAGCAGCTTAGACAGAAATCAGCCCCAGCATTTT
TRBV5-4	.	TRBJ2-2	few	CASSTWIEAGELFF	TGTGCCAGCAGCACCTGGATCGAGGCCGGGGAGCTGTTTTTT
TRBV4-1	.	TRBJ2-5	.	CASSQDPEAVILGTQYF	TGCGCCAGCAGCCAAGATCCAGAGGCCGTAATCTTGGGGACCCAGTACTTC
TRBV28	TRBD2	TRBJ2-5	.	CASSSLLAGRETQYF	TGTGCCAGCAGTTCCCTACTAGCGGGAAGAGAGACCCAGTACTTC
TRBV29-1	.	TRBJ2-7	once	CSVVSGGVGAGEQYF	TGCAGCGTTGTCAGCGGCGGCGTTGGGGCGGGAGAGCAGTACTTC
TRBV4-3	.	TRBJ1-3	few	CASSQELQGGHSGNTIYF	TGCGCCAGCAGCCAAGAGTTACAGGGAGGGCACTCTGGAAACACCATATATTTT
TRBV18	.	TRBJ1-1	.	CASSPPNGGHTEAFF	TGTGCCAGCTCACCACCAAACGGAGGGCACACTGAAGCTTTCTTT
TRBV5-6	TRBD2	TRBJ2-2	.	CASSLGLAGAANTGELFF	TGTGCCAGCAGCTTGGGGCTAGCGGGAGCCGCGAACACCGGGGAGCTGTTTTTT
TRBV4-1	TRBD1	TRBJ2-2	few	CASSREQGANGELFF	TGCGCCAGCAGCCGAGAACAGGGGGCTAACGGGGAGCTGTTTTTT
TRBV19	.	TRBJ1-2	few	CASSITGRTTTNYGYTF	TGTGCCAGTAGTATAACGGGACGGACTACAACTAACTATGGCTACACCTTC
TRBV5-6	.	TRBJ1-4	.	CASSLGEAEKLFF	TGTGCCAGCAGCTTGGGGGAGGCGGAAAAACTGTTTTTT
TRBV7-2	.	TRBJ2-2	.	CASRLGFRGTGELFF	TGTGCCAGCAGATTAGGCTTCAGGGGTACCGGGGAGCTGTTTTTT
TRBV5-4	TRBD1	TRBJ2-5	.	CASSTGQQETQYF	TGTGCCAGCAGTACGGGACAGCAAGAGACCCAGTACTTC
TRBV11-2	.	TRBJ2-2	.	CASSLALATANTGELFF	TGTGCCAGCAGCTTAGCGCTAGCTACCGCGAACACCGGGGAGCTGTTTTTT
TRBV2	.	TRBJ2-5	.	CASTPLETQYF	TGTGCCAGCACCCCCCTGGAGACCCAGTACTTC
TRBV27	.	TRBJ2-7	once	CASIFGADEQYF	TGTGCCAGCATTTTTGGAGCGGACGAGCAGTACTTC
TRBV30	.	TRBJ2-7	few	CAWSAGGQNEQYF	TGTGCCTGGAGTGCCGGAGGACAGAACGAGCAGTACTTC
TRBV6-1	TRBD1	TRBJ1-6	.	CASSETGQGYRALHF	TGTGCCAGCAGTGAAACGGGACAGGGGTATCGGGCCCTCCACTTT
TRBV19	.	TRBJ1-1	.	CASSTGPGGGHTEAFF	TGTGCCAGTAGTACAGGACCGGGAGGTGGACACACTGAAGCTTTCTTT
TRBV7-2	TRBD1	TRBJ1-2	.	CASSLVMLGGERFGYTF	TGTGCCAGCAGCTTAGTAATGTTAGGGGGCGAGAGGTTTGGCTACACCTTC
TRBV29-1	TRBD2	TRBJ2-1	.	CSVPTSAHEQFF	TGCAGCGTACCGACTAGCGCCCATGAGCAGTTCTTC
TRBV7-2	TRBD1	TRBJ1-2	.	CASTQGGQGAYGYTF	TGTGCCAGTACTCAGGGGGGACAGGGGGCTTATGGCTACACCTTC
TRBV15	.	TRBJ2-7	few	CATSRVGPYEQYF	TGTGCCACCAGCAGAGTGGGGCCCTACGAGCAGTACTTC
TRBV28	.	TRBJ2-7	.	CASSLGNTYEQYF	TGTGCCAGCAGTTTAGGCAACACCTACGAGCAGTACTTC
TRBV29-1	.	TRBJ2-5	.	CSVADGGETQYF	TGCAGCGTTGCAGACGGAGGGGAGACCCAGTACTTC
TRBV5-1	.	TRBJ1-1	.	CASSFTGMNTEAFF	TGCGCCAGCAGCTTTACAGGGATGAACACTGAAGCTTTCTTT
TRBV14	TRBD1	TRBJ2-6	.	CASRRQGAPSGANVLTF	TGTGCCAGCAGACGACAGGGGGCCCCCTCTGGGGCCAACGTCCTGACTTTC
TRBV19	.	TRBJ2-2	.	CASSIVRGLTTGELFF	TGTGCCAGTAGTATAGTGAGAGGTCTCACGACCGGGGAGCTGTTTTTT
TRBV5-4	.	TRBJ1-3	few	CASSSNGPNSGNTIYF	TGTGCCAGCAGCTCAAATGGGCCGAACTCTGGAAACACCATATATTTT
TRBV4-1	TRBD1	TRBJ2-1	once	CASSQEYGTGFGNEQFF	TGCGCCAGCAGCCAAGAATACGGGACAGGGTTCGGCAATGAGCAGTTCTTC
TRBV21-1	.	TRBJ2-7	.	CAGGETKPYEQYF	TGTGCCGGCGGGGAAACTAAACCGTACGAGCAGTACTTC
TRBV30	TRBD1	TRBJ2-7	.	CAFVKGQGLEQYF	TGTGCCTTTGTTAAGGGACAGGGGCTAGAGCAGTACTTC
TRBV5-4	TRBD2	TRBJ2-1	.	CASSLAGTSTNEQFF	TGTGCCAGCAGCTTAGCCGGGACTAGCACGAATGAGCAGTTCTTC
TRBV5-1	.	TRBJ1-1	few	CASSLDTGGGTEAFF	TGCGCCAGCAGCTTGGACACCGGGGGAGGAACTGAAGCTTTCTTT
TRBV6-6	TRBD1	TRBJ2-5	.	CASSPGQGAPGTQYF	TGTGCCAGCAGCCCCGGACAGGGTGCCCCTGGGACCCAGTACTTC
TRBV6-1	TRBD1	TRBJ1-2	.	CASSKTGDYGYTF	TGTGCCAGCAGTAAGACAGGGGACTATGGCTACACCTTC
TRBV6-7	.	TRBJ1-5	.	CASSTRPGEQPQHF	TGTGCCAGCAGTACCCGGCCCGGGGAGCAGCCCCAGCATTTT
TRBV7-9	TRBD1	TRBJ1-3	.	CASSANPHTGGDGNTIYF	TGTGCCAGCAGCGCCAACCCCCACACAGGGGGCGATGGAAACACCATATATTTT
TRBV19	TRBD1	TRBJ2-1	.	CATGDRGSFANEQFF	TGTGCCACGGGCGACAGGGGTAGTTTCGCCAATGAGCAGTTCTTC
TRBV4-1	TRBD2	TRBJ2-1	.	CASSLEGGLAEGNEQFF	TGCGCCAGCAGCCTCGAAGGTGGGCTAGCGGAGGGGAATGAGCAGTTCTTC
TRBV4-1	.	TRBJ2-3	few	CASSLTPVDTQYF	TGCGCCAGCAGCCTAACTCCGGTAGATACGCAGTATTTT
TRBV7-9	.	TRBJ1-2	few	CASSFHEGASPSYGYTF	TGTGCCAGCAGCTTCCACGAAGGGGCCTCACCCTCCTATGGCTACACCTTC
TRBV5-1	TRBD1	TRBJ1-2	few	CASSLGTGLTYGYTF	TGCGCCAGCAGCTTGGGGACAGGTCTTACCTATGGCTACACCTTC
TRBV6-5	TRBD2	TRBJ2-7	.	CASRGLAGSYEQYF	TGTGCCAGCCGAGGGTTAGCGGGCTCCTACGAGCAGTACTTC